Listed here are 19 T cell receptor beta chains from one sample, sequenced in a study of Ad26.COV2.S vaccination and SARS-CoV-2 variants (dated by TCRdb to about 2021). This sample's treatment or condition label indicates: about 20 received Ad26.COV2.S at low or high dose, single or two shots; several received placebo; per-sample allocation not given. For vaccine and placebo recipients, repertoires were sequenced using samples collected on day 63 after the first injection. The protocol used for the library was the immunoSEQ multiplex PCR assay. TCRdb re-hosts the immuneACCESS table, in-frame sequences only. Its copies lack some clones; in the studies checked, an unresolved V gene accounts for under half of them, and the cause for the rest is not known. This sample is represented by about 350,000 clones; around 88% of them were singletons. Together, the top ten hold approximately 4.5% of the sample.

Sequenced material: peripheral blood, taken in a trial of Ad26.COV2.S vaccine versus placebo. The receptors originated from a person aged 18 to 59 who received the Ad26.COV2.S COVID-19 vaccine or a placebo.

The chain employs TRBV21-1 and TRBJ1-5; the table's TRBD1 call for D was not verified on the DNA. TRBV21-1 is reported as a pseudogene. The length of the CDR3 is 15 residues. DNA of the CDR3: TGTGCCAGCAGCATGGGACAGATTAGCAATCAGCCCCAGCATTTT. Translated: CASSMGQISNQPQHF.

V is TRBV5-4 and J is TRBJ2-2; D is undetermined. V dropped 2 bases and J dropped 5 bases, with 13 bases sitting between them. Germline CDR1 reads SGHNT; CDR2 reads YYREEE (reference sequence). The CDR3 extends over 15 amino acids. The CDR3 DNA reads as TGTGCCAGCAGCTTCGGTCAAATTCTTACCGGGGAGCTGTTTTTT. This encodes CASSFGQILTGELFF.

For the CDR3, the DNA is TGTGCCAGCAGACAACCCACGGGGACAGATACGCAGTATTTT. The encoded protein is CASRQPTGTDTQYF. The V and J genes are TRBV6-5 and TRBJ2-3, with D possibly TRBD2 on 5 matching bases. V lost 6 bases and J 3 bases, leaving 13 bases between the germline ends. This CDR3 contains 14 residues. Germline CDR1 reads MNHEY; CDR2 reads SVGAGI.

This clone occurred once. The gene calls are TRBV29-1 and TRBJ1-1, with D perhaps TRBD1 (6 bases). The CDR3 runs to 13 residues. Trimming shortened V by 6 bases and J by 10 bases, and 21 bases separated the two germline ends. Germline V gene sequence: CDR1 SQVTM, CDR2 ANQGSEA. CDR3 amino acids: CSVSTQGMEVAFF. The CDR3 DNA reads TGCAGCGTCTCCACCCAGGGGATGGAGGTAGCTTTCTTT.

This rearrangement joins TRBV6-6 to TRBJ1-2; tentatively, D is TRBD1 (5 bases). The germline V gene encodes CDR1 MNHNY and CDR2 SVGAGI (reference sequence). The V and J ends lost 4 bases and 0 bases respectively, with 9 bases between them. The CDR3 runs 14 residues. CDR3: CASSLGGANYGYTF. DNA for the CDR3: TGTGCCAGCAGTTTGGGGGGGGCTAACTATGGCTACACCTTC.

The J gene is TRBJ1-5, the V gene TRBV15, with 9 nucleotides matching TRBD1. After removal of 4 bases from V and 5 bases from J, the junction contained 6 bases not matched to a gene. The germline CDR1 and CDR2 sequences are LNHNV and YYDKDF (reference sequence). This CDR3 comprises 15 residues. In DNA form, the CDR3 reads TGTGCCACCAGCACCCCGCGACAGGGGGATCAGCCCCAGCATTTT. Its protein product is CATSTPRQGDQPQHF.

This chain connects TRBV12-3 or TRBV12-4 to TRBJ1-4; no clear D gene. The CDR3 spans 13 residues. The V gene lost 3 bases and the J gene lost 2 bases, with 4 bases spanning the gap. The CDR3 protein is CASSLWTNEKLFF. In nucleotides, the CDR3 is TGTGCCAGCAGTTTGTGGACTAATGAAAAACTGTTTTTT.

The chain couples TRBV29-1 to TRBJ2-7; 7 nucleotides match TRBD2. Losses at the gene ends were 7 bases for V and 0 bases for J; bases not matched to a gene: 12. Germline CDR1 SQVTM, CDR2 ANQGSEA. CDR3 length equals 15 residues. DNA for the CDR3: TGCAGCGCCAGCATGATCGGGGGGAGCTCCTACGAGCAGTACTTC. Encoded protein: CSASMIGGSSYEQYF.

The gene calls are TRBV28 and TRBJ2-5; tentatively, D is TRBD2 (6 bases). This CDR3 spans 17 amino acids. Germline CDR1 is MDHEN and CDR2 is SYDVKM. The ends were cut back, 3 bases at V and 5 bases at J, with 22 bases in the middle. The DNA of the CDR3 is TGTGCCAGCAGTTTGGCGGTCGTAACGGGGGTGGGGGAGACCCAGTACTTC. Amino acids: CASSLAVVTGVGETQYF. Full variable domain (remainder filled in from reference TRBV28 and TRBJ2-5): DVKVTQSSRYLVKRTGEKVFLECVQDMDHENMFWYRQDPGLGLRLIYFSYDVKMKEKGDIPEGYSVSREKKERFSLILESASTNQTSMYLCASSLAVVTGVGETQYFGPGTRLLVL.

The rearrangement uses TRBV28 and TRBJ1-5; no clear D gene. Trimming stripped 3 bases from V and 11 bases from J, with 8 bases between. Germline V CDR1 and CDR2: MDHEN, SYDVKM. CDR3 length: 11 amino acids. The CDR3 loop is CASSFRDAQHF. For the CDR3, the DNA is TGTGCCAGCAGTTTTCGAGATGCCCAGCATTTT.

In its sample, this clone was seen once. Other DNA sequences in this sample translate to the same CDR3. This chain connects TRBV15 to TRBJ2-3; D call uncertain. Trimming stripped 0 bases from V and 6 bases from J, with 7 bases between. This CDR3 region has 13 residues. The germline V gene encodes CDR1 LNHNV and CDR2 YYDKDF (reference sequence). CDR3 region: CATSRDPPDTQYF. The DNA for the CDR3 is TGTGCCACCAGCAGAGACCCCCCGGATACGCAGTATTTT.

This clone was observed once. This chain's CDR3 is CASSLKGLSSVEQFF. The CDR3, as DNA: TGTGCCAGCAGCTTAAAGGGCTTGTCTAGCGTTGAGCAGTTCTTC. V gene TRBV7-2 combines with J gene TRBJ2-1; TRBD2 is a possible D gene (6 bases). CDR1 is SGHTA, CDR2 FQGNSA, per germline. The CDR3 runs 15 residues. Between the trimmed V and J ends, which lost 2 bases and 9 bases, there was a span of 17 bases.

This chain connects TRBV6-5 to TRBJ1-3, with D perhaps TRBD1 (6 bases). Germline V gives CDR1 MNHEY, CDR2 SVGAGI. Trimming pared 6 bases from V and 2 bases from J, leaving 14 bases between. The CDR3 consists of 15 residues. This CDR3 is CASSDQGSPGNTIYF. The CDR3 DNA follows: TGTGCCAGCAGCGATCAGGGGAGCCCTGGAAACACCATATATTTT.

The J gene is TRBJ2-5, the V gene TRBV5-1, with a weak D call TRBD2 (8 bases). This CDR3 has 18 amino acids. Trimming took off 4 bases at V and 4 bases at J, with 26 bases between the two ends. The germline CDR1 and CDR2 sequences are SGHRS and YFSETQ. CDR3 nucleotides: TGCGCCAGCAGCAGTGGGACAGATTCCCTCGGGAGGGGAGAGACCCAGTACTTC. Its protein is CASSSGTDSLGRGETQYF.

V gene TRBV30 combines with J gene TRBJ2-2; D unclear. Germline V lookup: CDR1 GTSNPN, CDR2 SVGIG (reference sequence). V was pared by 0 bases and J by 4 bases, with 6 bases between. This CDR3 comprises 13 residues. DNA of the CDR3: TGTGCCTGGAGTGTCAGTACCACCGGGGAGCTGTTTTTT. Translated, it gives CAWSVSTTGELFF.

J is TRBJ1-1 and V is TRBV27; 9 bases map to TRBD1. Germline CDR1 is MNHEY and CDR2 is SMNVEV (reference sequence). J lost 0 bases, V lost 6 bases, and 5 bases had no gene match. The CDR3 loop spans 15 amino acids. The CDR3 coding sequence is TGTGCCAGCAGCAAGAGACAGGGGGTGAACACTGAAGCTTTCTTT. Translated: CASSKRQGVNTEAFF.

The chain recombines TRBV5-1 with TRBJ1-2; 7 bases map to TRBD1. Germline CDR1 and CDR2: SGHRS and YFSETQ. The J segment lost 2 bases and the V segment lost 1 base, leaving 5 bases of the junction unmatched. CDR3 length: 15 residues. CDR3 coding DNA: TGCGCCAGCAGCTTGCGGAGGGGGCAGAACTATGGCTACACCTTC. Its translation: CASSLRRGQNYGYTF.

The CDR3 bases are TGTGCCAGCAGCTTACTCCGGGGAGATACGCAGTATTTT. As protein: CASSLLRGDTQYF. The chain combines TRBV11-2 with TRBJ2-3; possible D gene TRBD2, 5 bases. Trimming shortened V by 2 bases and J by 5 bases, and 8 bases separated the two germline ends. CDR3 length equals 13 residues. Germline V CDR1 and CDR2: SGHAT, FQNNGV.

The gene calls are TRBV10-3 and TRBJ2-3; D call uncertain. Trimming took 2 bases from V and 0 from J, leaving 15 bases between them. Germline-derived CDR1 and CDR2 are ENHRY and SYGVKD. CDR3 length equals 17 residues. The chain's CDR3 is CAISETYNSPSTDTQYF. CDR3 nucleotides: TGTGCCATCAGTGAGACCTACAATAGCCCTAGCACAGATACGCAGTATTTT.